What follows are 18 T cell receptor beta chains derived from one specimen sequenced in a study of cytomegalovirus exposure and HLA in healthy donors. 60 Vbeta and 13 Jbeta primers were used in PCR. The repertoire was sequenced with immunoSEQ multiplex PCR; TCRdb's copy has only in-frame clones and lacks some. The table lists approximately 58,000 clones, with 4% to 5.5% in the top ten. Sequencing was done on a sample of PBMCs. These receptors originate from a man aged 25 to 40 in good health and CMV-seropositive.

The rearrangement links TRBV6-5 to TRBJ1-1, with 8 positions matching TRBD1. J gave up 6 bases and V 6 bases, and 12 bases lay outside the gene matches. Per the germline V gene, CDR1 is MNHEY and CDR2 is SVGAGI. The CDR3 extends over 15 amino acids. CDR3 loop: CASRKGQGVVPEAFF. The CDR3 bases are TGTGCCAGCAGAAAAGGACAGGGAGTGGTCCCTGAAGCTTTCTTT.

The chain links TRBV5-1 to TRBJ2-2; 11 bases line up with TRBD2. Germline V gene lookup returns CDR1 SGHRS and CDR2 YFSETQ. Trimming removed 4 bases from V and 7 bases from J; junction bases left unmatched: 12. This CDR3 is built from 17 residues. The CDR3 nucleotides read TGCGCCAGCAGCGTGGAGGCGGGACTAGCGGCGAACGGGGAGCTGTTTTTT. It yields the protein CASSVEAGLAANGELFF.

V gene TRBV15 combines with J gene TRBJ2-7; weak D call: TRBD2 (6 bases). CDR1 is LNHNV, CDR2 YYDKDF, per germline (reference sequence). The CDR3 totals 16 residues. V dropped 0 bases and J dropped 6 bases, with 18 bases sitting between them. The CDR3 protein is CATSREFGTWSSEQYF. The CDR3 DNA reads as TGTGCCACCAGCAGAGAATTCGGGACTTGGTCATCCGAGCAGTACTTC. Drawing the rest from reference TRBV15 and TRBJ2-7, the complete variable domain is DAMVIQNPRYQVTQFGKPVTLSCSQTLNHNVMYWYQQKSSQAPKLLFHYYDKDFNNEADTPDNFQSRRPNTSFCFLDIRSPGLGDTAMYLCATSREFGTWSSEQYFGPGTRLTVT.

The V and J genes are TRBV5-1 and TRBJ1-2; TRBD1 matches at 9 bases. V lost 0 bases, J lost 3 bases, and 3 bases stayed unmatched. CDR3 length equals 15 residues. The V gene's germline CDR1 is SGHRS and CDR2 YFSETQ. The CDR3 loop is CASSLATGGDYGYTF. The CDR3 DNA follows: TGCGCCAGCAGCTTGGCGACAGGGGGAGACTATGGCTACACCTTC.

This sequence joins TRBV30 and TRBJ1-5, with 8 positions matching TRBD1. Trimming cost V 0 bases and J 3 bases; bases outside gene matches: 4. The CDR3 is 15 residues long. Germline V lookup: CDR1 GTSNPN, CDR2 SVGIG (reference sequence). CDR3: CAWSVWTGNNQPQHF. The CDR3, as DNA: TGTGCCTGGAGTGTGTGGACAGGGAACAATCAGCCCCAGCATTTT.

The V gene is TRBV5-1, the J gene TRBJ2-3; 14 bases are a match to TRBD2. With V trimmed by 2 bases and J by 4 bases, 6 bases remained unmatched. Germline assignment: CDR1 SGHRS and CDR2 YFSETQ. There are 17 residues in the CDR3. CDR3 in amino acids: CASSFGTSGGTADTQYF. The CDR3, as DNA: TGCGCCAGCAGCTTCGGGACTAGCGGGGGCACGGCAGATACGCAGTATTTT.

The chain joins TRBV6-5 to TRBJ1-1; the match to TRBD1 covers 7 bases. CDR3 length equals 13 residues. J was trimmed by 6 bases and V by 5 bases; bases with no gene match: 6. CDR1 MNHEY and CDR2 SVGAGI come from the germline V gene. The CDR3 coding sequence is TGTGCCAGCAGTCCGCAGACAGGGTCTGAAGCTTTCTTT. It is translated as CASSPQTGSEAFF.

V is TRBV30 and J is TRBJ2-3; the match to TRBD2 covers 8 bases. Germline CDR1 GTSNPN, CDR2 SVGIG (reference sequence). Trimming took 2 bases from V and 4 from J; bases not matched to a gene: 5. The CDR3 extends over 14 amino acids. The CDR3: CAWSPGGIADTQYF. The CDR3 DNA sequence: TGTGCCTGGAGTCCGGGAGGGATCGCAGATACGCAGTATTTT.

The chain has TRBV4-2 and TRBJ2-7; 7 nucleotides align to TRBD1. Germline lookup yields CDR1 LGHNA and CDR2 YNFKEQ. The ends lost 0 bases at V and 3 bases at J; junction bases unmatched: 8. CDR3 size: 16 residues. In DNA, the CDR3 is TGTGCCAGCAGCCAAGAATCGAGGGGGCAACACTACGAGCAGTACTTC. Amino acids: CASSQESRGQHYEQYF.

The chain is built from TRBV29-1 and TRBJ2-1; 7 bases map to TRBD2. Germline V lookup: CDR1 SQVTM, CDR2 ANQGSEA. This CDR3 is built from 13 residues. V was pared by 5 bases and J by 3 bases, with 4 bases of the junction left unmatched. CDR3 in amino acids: CSVSGGVYNEQFF. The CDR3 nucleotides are TGCAGCGTTTCTGGGGGGGTCTACAATGAGCAGTTCTTC.

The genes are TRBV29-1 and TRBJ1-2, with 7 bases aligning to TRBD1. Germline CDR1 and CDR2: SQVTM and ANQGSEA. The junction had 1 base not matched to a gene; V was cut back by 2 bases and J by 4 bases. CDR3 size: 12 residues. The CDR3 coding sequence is TGCAGCGTTGAATACAGGGGCTATGGCTACACCTTC. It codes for CSVEYRGYGYTF.

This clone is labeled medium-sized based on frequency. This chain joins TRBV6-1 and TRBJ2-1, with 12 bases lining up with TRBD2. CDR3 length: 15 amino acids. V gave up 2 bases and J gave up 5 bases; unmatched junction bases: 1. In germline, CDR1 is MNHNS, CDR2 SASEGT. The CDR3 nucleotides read TGTGCCAGCAGTGAACTAGCGGGAGGGGACAATGAGCAGTTCTTC. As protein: CASSELAGGDNEQFF.

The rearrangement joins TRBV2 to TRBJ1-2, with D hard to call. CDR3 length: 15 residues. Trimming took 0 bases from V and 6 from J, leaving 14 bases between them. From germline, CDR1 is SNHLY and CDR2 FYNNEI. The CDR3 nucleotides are TGTGCCAGCAGTGAAGCAGGTGGAGGGAAGGATGGCTACACCTTC. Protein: CASSEAGGGKDGYTF.

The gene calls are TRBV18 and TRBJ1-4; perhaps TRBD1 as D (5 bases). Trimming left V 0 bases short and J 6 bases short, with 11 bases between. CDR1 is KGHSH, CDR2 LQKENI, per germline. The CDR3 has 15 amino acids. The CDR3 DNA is TGTGCCAGCTCACCACCGGGTGGGGCGGATGAAAAACTGTTTTTT. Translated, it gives CASSPPGGADEKLFF. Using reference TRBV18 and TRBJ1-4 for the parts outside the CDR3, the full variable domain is NAGVMQNPRHLVRRRGQEARLRCSPMKGHSHVYWYRQLPEEGLKFMVYLQKENIIDESGMPKERFSAEFPKEGPSILRIQQVVRGDSAAYFCASSPPGGADEKLFFGSGTQLSVL.

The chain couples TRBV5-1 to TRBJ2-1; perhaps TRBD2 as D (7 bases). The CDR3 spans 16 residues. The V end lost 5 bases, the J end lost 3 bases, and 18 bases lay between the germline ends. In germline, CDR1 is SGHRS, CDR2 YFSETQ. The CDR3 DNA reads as TGCGCCAGCAGGCGGGATACGGGGGGCGGCTACAATGAGCAGTTCTTC. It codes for CASRRDTGGGYNEQFF.

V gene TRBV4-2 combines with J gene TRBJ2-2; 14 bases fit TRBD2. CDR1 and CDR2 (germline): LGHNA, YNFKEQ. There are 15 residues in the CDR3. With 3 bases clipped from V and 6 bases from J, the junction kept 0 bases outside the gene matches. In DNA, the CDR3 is TGTGCCAGCAGCCAGACTAGCGGGGGGGCCGGGGAGCTGTTTTTT. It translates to CASSQTSGGAGELFF.

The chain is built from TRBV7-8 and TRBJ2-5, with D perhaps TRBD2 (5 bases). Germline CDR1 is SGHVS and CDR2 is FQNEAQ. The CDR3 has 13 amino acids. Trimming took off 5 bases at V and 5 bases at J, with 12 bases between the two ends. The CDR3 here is CASSRARGETQYF. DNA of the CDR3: TGTGCCAGCAGCCGTGCGAGAGGGGAGACCCAGTACTTC.

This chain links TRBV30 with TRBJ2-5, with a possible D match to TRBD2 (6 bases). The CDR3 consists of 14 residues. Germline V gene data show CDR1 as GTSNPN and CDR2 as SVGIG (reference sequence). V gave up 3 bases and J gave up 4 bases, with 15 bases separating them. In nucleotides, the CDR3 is TGTGCCTGGAGGGGGACTGGGCGGACAGAGACCCAGTACTTC. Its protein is CAWRGTGRTETQYF.